The present TCR beta chain was sequenced within a study of T cell responses to AZD1222 COVID-19 vaccine. A remark on this clone: At the DNA level, this CDR3 is encoded by other sequences in the same sample as well.

Assay used: immunoSEQ multiplex PCR; TCRdb lists only in-frame clones, some missing. The table has 150,000 to 200,000 clones, around 90% seen once. The V end was cut by 6 bases, the J end by 2 bases, with 7 bases between. From germline, CDR1 is MDHEN and CDR2 SYDVKM. The CDR3 sequence is 12 residues long. This chain connects TRBV28 to TRBJ1-2; D gene unclear. The sample was peripheral blood, taken on day 0 of AZD1222 vaccination. This TCR was sampled from an adult in good health. The CDR3 DNA follows: TGTGCCAGCAGCTTAGCCAACTATGGCTACACCTTC. Its protein is CASSLANYGYTF.